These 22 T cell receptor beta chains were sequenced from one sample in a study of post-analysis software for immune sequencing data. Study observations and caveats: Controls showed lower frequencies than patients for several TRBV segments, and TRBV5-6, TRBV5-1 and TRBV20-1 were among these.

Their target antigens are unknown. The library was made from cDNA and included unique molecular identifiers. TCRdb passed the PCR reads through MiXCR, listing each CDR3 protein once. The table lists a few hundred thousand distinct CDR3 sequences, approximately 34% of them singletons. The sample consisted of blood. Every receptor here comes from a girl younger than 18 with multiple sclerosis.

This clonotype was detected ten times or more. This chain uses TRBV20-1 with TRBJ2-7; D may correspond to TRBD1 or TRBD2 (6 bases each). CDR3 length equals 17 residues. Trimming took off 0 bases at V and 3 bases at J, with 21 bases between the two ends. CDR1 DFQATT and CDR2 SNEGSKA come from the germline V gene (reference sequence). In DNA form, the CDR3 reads TGCAGTGCTAGAGATGTGTTTGTCGGGGGCCAGTACTACGAGCAGTACTTC. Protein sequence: CSARDVFVGGQYYEQYF.

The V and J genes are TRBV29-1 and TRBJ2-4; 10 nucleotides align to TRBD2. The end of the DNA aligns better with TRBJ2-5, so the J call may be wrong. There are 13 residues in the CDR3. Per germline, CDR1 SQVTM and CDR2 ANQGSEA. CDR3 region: CSVEELAGWTQYF. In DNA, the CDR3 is TGCAGCGTTGAAGAACTAGCGGGGTGGACCCAGTACTTC.

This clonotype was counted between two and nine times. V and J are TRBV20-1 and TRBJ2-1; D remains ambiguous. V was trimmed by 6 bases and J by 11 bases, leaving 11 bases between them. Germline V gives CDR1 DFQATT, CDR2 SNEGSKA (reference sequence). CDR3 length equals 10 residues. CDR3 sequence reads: CSAAEGKQFF. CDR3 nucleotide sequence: TGCAGTGCCGCGGAAGGGAAGCAGTTCTTC.

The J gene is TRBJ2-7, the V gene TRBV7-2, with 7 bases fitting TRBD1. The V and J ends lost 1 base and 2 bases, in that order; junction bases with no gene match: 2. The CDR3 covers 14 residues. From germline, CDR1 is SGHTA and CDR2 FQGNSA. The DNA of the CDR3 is TGTGCCAGCAGCTTAGACAGGGGCGCCTACGAGCAGTACTTC. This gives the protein CASSLDRGAYEQYF. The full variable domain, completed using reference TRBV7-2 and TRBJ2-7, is GAGVSQSPSNKVTEKGKDVELRCDPISGHTALYWYRQSLGQGLEFLIYFQGNSAPDKSGLPSDRFSAERTGGSVSTLTIQRTQQEDSAVYLCASSLDRGAYEQYFGPGTRLTVT.

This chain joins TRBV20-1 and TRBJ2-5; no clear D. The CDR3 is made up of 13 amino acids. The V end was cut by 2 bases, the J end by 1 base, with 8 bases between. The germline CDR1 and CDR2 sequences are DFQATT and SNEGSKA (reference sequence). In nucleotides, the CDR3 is TGCAGTGCTAGAACCGGGCCCCAAGAGACCCAGTACTTC. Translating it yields CSARTGPQETQYF.

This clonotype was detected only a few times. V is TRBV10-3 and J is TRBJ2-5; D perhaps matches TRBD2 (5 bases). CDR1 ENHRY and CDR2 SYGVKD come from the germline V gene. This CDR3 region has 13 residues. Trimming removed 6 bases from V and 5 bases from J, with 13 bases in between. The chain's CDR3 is CAIRGEGAETQYF. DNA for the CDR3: TGTGCCATCAGAGGAGAGGGAGCGGAGACCCAGTACTTC.

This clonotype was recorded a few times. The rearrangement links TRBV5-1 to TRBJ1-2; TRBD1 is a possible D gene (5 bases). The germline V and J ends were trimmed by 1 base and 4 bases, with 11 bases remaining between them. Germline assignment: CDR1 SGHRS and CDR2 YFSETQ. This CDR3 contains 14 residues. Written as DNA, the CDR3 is TGCGCCAGCAGCTTGATTTGGGGGGGCTATGGCTACACCTTC. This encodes CASSLIWGGYGYTF.

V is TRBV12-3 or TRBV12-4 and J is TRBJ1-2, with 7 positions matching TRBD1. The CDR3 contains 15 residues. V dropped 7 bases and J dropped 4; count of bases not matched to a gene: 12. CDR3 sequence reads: CASTSRDSISYGYTF. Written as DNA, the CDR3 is TGTGCCAGCACCTCCCGGGACAGTATTAGCTATGGCTACACCTTC.

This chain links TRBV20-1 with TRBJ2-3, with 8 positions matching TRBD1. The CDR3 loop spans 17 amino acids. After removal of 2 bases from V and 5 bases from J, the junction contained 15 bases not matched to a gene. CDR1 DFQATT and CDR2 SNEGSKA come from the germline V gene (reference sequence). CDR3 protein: CSARMDGQGRALDTQYF. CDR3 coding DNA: TGCAGTGCTAGAATGGACGGACAGGGAAGGGCGTTAGATACGCAGTATTTT.

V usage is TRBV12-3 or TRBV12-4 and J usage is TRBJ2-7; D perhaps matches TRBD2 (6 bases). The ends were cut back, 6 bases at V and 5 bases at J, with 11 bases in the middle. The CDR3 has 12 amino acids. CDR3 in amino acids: CASSIREDEQYF. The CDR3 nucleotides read TGTGCCAGCAGCATAAGGGAGGACGAGCAGTACTTC.

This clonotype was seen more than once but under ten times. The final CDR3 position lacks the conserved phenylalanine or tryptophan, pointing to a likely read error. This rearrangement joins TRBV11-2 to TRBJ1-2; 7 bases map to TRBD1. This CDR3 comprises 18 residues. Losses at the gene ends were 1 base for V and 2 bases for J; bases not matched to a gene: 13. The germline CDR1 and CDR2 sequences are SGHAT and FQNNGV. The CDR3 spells CASSLAPKTGDYNYGYTL. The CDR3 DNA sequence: TGTGCCAGCAGCTTAGCCCCCAAAACAGGGGACTACAACTATGGCTACACCTTA.

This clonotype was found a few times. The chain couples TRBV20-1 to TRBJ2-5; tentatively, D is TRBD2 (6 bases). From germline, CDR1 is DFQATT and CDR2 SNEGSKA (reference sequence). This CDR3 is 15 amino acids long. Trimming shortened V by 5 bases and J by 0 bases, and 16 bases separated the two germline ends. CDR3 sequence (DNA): TGCAGTGCTCCGGGGGACGATCGGTACCAAGAGACCCAGTACTTC. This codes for CSAPGDDRYQETQYF.

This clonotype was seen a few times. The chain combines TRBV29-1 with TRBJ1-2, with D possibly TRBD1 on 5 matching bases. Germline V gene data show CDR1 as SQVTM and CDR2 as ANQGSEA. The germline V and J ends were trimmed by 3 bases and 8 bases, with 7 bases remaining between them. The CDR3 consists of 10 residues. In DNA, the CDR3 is TGCAGCGTTGATGCAGGGGGCTACACCTTC. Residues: CSVDAGGYTF.

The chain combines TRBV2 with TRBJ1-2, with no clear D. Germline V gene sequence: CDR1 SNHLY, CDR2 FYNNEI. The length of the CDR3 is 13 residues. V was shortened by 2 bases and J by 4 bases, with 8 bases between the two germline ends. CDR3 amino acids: CASSELPSYGYTF. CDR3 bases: TGTGCCAGCAGTGAACTTCCCAGCTATGGCTACACCTTC.

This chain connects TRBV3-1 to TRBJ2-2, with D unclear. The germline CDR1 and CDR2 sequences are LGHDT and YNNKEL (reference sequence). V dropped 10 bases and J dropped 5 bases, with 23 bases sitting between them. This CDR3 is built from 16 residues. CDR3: CATTTHGRPRTGELFF. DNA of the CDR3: TGTGCCACCACTACCCACGGACGGCCCCGAACCGGGGAGCTGTTTTTT.

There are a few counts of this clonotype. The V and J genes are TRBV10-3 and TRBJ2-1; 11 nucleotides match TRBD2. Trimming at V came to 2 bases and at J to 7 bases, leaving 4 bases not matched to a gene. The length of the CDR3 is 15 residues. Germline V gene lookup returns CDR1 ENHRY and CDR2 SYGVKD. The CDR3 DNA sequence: TGTGCCATCAGTGAGCAAGGACTAGCGGGTAATGAGCAGTTCTTC. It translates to CAISEQGLAGNEQFF.

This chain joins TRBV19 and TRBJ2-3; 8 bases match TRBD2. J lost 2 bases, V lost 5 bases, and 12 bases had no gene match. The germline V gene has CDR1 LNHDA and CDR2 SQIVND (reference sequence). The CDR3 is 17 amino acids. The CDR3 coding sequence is TGTGCCAGTAGTGCCCGGATTAGCGGGGAAGCCACAGATACGCAGTATTTT. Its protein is CASSARISGEATDTQYF.

The CDR3 coding sequence is TGTGCCAGCAGTCCGGGACATACCCTTTCAGCCCAGCATTTT. Protein: CASSPGHTLSAQHF. The V call is TRBV6-2 or TRBV6-3, the J call TRBJ1-5, with a weak D call TRBD1 (6 bases). Per germline, CDR1 MNHEY and CDR2 SVGEGT. The CDR3 has 14 amino acids. V dropped 5 bases and J dropped 11 bases, with 19 bases sitting between them.

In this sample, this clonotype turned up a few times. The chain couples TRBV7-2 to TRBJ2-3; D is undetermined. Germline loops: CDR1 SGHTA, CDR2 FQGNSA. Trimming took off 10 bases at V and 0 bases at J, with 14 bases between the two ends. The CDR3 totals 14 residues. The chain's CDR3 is CATRNTWSTDTQYF. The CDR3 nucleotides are TGTGCCACCAGAAACACATGGAGCACAGATACGCAGTATTTT.

The CDR3 nucleotides read TGTGCCAGCAGTGCCCCTCTAGCGGTCACAGATACGCAGTATTTT. This codes for CASSAPLAVTDTQYF. V and J are TRBV12-3 or TRBV12-4 and TRBJ2-3; 7 bases map to TRBD2. Germline trimming cut 5 bases from V and 2 bases from J; bases unmatched to any gene: 7. The CDR3 runs 15 residues.

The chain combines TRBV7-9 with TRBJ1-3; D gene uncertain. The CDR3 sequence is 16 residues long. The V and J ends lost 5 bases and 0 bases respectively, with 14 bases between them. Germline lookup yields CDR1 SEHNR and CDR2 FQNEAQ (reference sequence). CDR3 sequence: CASSNVTSYSGNTIYF. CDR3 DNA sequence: TGTGCCAGCAGCAACGTCACATCGTACTCTGGAAACACCATATATTTT. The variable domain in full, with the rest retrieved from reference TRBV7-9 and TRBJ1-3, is DTGVSQNPRHKITKRGQNVTFRCDPISEHNRLYWYRQTLGQGPEFLTYFQNEAQLEKSRLLSDRFSAERPKGSFSTLEIQRTEQGDSAMYLCASSNVTSYSGNTIYFGEGSWLTVV.

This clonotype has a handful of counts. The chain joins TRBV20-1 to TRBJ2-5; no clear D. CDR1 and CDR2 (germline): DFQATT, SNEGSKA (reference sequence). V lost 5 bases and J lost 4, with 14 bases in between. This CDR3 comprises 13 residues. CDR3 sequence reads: CSAQKAIGETQYF. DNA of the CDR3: TGCAGTGCTCAGAAGGCGATCGGAGAGACCCAGTACTTC.